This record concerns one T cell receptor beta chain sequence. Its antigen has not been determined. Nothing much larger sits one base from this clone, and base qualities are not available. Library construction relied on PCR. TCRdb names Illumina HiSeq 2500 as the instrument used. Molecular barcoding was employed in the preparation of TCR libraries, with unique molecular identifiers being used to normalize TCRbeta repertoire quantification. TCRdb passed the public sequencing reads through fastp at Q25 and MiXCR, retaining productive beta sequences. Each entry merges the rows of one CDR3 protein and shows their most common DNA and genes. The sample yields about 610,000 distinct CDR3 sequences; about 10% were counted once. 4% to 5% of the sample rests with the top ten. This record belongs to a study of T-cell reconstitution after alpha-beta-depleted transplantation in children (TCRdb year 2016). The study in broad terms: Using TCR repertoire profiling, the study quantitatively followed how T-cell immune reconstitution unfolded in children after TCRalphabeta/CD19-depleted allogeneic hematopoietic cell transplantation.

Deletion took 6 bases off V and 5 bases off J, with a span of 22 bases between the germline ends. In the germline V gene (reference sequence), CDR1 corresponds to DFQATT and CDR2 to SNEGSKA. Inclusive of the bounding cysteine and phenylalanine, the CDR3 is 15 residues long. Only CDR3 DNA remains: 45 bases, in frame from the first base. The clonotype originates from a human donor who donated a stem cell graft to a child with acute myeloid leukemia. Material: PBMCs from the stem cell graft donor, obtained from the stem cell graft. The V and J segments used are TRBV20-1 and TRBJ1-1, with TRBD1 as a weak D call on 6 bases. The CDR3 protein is CSAKRGGGGGTEAFF. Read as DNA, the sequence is TGCAGTGCCAAACGAGGCGGGGGCGGCGGGACTGAAGCTTTCTTT.